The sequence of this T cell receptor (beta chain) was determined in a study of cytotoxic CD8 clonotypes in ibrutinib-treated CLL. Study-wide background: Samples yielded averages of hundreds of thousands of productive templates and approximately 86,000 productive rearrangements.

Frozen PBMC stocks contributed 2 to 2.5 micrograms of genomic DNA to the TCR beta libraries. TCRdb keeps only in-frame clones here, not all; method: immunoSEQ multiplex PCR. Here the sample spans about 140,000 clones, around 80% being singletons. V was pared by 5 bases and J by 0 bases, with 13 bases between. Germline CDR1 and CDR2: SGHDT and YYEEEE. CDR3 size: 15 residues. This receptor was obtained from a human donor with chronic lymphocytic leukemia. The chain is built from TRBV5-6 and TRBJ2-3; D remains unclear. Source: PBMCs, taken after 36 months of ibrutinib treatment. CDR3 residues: CASSGIWASTDTQYF. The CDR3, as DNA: TGTGCCAGCAGTGGAATCTGGGCTAGCACAGATACGCAGTATTTT.